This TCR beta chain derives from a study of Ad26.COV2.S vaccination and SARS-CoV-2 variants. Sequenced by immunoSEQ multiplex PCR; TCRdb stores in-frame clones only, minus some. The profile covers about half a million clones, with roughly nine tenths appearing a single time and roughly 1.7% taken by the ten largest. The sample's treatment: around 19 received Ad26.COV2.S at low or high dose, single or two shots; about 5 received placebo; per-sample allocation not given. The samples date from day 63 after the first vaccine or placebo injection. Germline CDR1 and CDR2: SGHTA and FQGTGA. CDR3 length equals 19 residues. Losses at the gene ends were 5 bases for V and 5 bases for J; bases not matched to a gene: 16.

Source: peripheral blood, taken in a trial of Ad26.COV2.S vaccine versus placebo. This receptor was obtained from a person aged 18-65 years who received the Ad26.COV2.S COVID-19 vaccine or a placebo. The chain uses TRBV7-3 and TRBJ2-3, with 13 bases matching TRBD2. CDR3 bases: TGTGCCAGCAGCGCTTTCCCCGGGACTAGCGGGACCGTTAGAGATACGCAGTATTTT. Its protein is CASSAFPGTSGTVRDTQYF. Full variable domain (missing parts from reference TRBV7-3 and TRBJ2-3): GAGVSQTPSNKVTEKGKYVELRCDPISGHTALYWYRQSLGQGPEFLIYFQGTGAADDSGLPNDRFFAVRPEGSVSTLKIQRTERGDSAVYLCASSAFPGTSGTVRDTQYFGPGTRLTVL.